This T cell receptor beta chain comes out of a study of shared clonotypes between healthy human individuals. Study results and limitations: Some clonotypes were shared by all four sorted-subset donors, while others were not shared. The non-shared ones had lower generation probabilities than the shared ones. Naive subsets typically showed greater estimated richness than memory subsets.

It was CD45RO-negative cells, positively selected for CCR7, that made up naive CD8 cells, with terminally differentiated effector memory CD45RA+ cells excluded. Healthy and HIV-negative, the adult donors had no recent acute infections or vaccinations. In regard to this clone: The antigen remains undetermined.

Per the original data handling: Filtering was not the same, since immunoSEQ gave junction-only sequences without quality scores. Data came from immunoSEQ multiplex PCR; TCRdb stores just in-frame clones and leaves some out. V and J calls and clone size are those listed in that table; D and trimming were worked out from the DNA. The repertoire has about 2.1 million clones, about 94% of them found once; the top ten carry 1.5% to 2%. Trimming left V 1 base short and J 1 base short, with 13 bases between. CDR1 is SGHTA and CDR2 is FQGNSA in the germline V gene. This CDR3 has 16 amino acids. The TCR was taken from a man between 18 and 29 years old in good health. Some clones in this sample may be carry-over from other donors' samples. The source material was naive CD8+ T cells from PBMCs. V and J are TRBV7-2 and TRBJ1-1; the D gene is possibly TRBD1 (6 bases). For the CDR3, the DNA is TGTGCCAGCAGCTTAGGGGGGCAGGGCACGAACACTGAAGCTTTCTTT. Residues: CASSLGGQGTNTEAFF.